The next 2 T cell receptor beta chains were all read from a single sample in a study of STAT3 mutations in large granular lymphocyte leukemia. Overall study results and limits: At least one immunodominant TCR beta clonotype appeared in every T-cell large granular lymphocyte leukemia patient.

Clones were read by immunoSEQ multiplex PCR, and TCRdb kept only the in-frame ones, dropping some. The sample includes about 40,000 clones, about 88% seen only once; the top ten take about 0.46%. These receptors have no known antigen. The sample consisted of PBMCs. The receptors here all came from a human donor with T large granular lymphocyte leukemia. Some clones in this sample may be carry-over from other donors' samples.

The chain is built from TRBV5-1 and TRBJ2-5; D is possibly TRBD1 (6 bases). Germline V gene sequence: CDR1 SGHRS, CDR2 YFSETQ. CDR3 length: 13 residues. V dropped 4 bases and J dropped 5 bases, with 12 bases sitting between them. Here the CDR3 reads CASSRGGWETQYF. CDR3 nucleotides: TGCGCCAGCAGCCGAGGGGGTTGGGAGACCCAGTACTTC.

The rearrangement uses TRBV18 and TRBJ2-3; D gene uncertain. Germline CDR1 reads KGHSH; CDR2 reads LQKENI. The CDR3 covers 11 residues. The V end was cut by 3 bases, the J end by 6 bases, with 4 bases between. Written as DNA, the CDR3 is TGTGCCAGCTCACCCAAGGATACGCAGTATTTT. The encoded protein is CASSPKDTQYF.